What follows is one T cell receptor (beta chain) and its context. What it binds is not known. The sample is drawn from a study of identical twins. TCRdb re-derived calls from the 5' RACE reads in MiXCR, one entry per CDR3 protein. The sample carries around 490,000 distinct CDR3 sequences, 20% to 25% recorded once. The CDR3 extends over 14 amino acids. Trimming pared 5 bases from V and 6 bases from J, leaving 14 bases between. From germline, CDR1 is MNHEY and CDR2 SMNVEV (reference sequence). Study results and caveats: Abundant beta clonotypes from cord blood bore fewer insertions; memory repertoires lacked this pattern.

The same sample was also used in a study of yellow fever vaccine responses in identical twins.

The material sequenced was CD4+ T cells sorted from blood. This chain links TRBV27 with TRBJ2-1; D gene unclear. The source of this sequence is a woman between 18 and 29 years old in good health. CDR3 nucleotides: TGTGCCAGCAGTCAGTCCTATGTTGGCAATGAGCAGTTCTTC. It specifies CASSQSYVGNEQFF.